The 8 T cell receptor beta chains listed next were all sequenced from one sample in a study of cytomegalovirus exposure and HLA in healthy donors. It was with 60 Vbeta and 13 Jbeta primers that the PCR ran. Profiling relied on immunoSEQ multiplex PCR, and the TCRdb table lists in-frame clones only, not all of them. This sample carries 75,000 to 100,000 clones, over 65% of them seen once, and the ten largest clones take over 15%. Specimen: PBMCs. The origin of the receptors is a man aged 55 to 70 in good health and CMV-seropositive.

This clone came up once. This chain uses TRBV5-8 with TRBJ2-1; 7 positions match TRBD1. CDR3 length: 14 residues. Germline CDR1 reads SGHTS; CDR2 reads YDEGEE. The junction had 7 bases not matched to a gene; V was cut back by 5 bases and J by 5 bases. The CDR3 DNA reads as TGTGCCAGCAGGATGACAGGGAAGAACAATGAGCAGTTCTTC. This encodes CASRMTGKNNEQFF.

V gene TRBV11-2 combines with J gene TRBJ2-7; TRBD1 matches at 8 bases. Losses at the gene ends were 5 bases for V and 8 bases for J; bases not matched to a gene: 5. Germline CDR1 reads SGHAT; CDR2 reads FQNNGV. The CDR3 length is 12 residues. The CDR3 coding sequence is TGTGCCAGCAGCATGGACAGGGAGAAGCAGTACTTC. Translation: CASSMDREKQYF.

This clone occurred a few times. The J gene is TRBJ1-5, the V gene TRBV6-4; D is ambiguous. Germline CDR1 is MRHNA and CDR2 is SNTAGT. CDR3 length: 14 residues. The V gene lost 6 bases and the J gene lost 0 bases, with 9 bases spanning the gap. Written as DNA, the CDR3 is TGTGCCAGCAGACAGCTGTATAGCAATCAGCCCCAGCATTTT. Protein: CASRQLYSNQPQHF.

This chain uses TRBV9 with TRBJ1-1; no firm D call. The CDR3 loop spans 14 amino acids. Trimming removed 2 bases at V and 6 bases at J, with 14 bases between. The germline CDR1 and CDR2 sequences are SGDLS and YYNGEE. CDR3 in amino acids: CASSVGSVDSEAFF. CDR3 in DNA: TGTGCCAGCAGCGTCGGCTCCGTGGACTCTGAAGCTTTCTTT.

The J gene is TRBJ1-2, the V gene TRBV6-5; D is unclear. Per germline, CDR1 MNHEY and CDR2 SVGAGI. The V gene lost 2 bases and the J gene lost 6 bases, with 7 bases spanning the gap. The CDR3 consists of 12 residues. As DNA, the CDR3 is TGTGCCAGCAGTTACCGGGGTGATGGCTACACCTTC. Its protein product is CASSYRGDGYTF.

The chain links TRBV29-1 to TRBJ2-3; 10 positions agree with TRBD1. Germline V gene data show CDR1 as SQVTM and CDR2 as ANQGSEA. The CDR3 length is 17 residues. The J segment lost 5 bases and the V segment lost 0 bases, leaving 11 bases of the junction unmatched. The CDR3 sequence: CSVEDAMRQGALDTQYF. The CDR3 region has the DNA TGCAGCGTTGAAGATGCGATGCGACAGGGGGCGTTAGATACGCAGTATTTT.

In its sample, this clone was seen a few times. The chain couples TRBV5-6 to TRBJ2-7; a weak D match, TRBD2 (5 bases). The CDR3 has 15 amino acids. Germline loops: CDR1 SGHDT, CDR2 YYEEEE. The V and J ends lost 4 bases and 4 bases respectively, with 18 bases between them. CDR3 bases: TGTGCCAGCAGCCGAACCGGACTGGATATTTACGAGCAGTACTTC. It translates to CASSRTGLDIYEQYF.

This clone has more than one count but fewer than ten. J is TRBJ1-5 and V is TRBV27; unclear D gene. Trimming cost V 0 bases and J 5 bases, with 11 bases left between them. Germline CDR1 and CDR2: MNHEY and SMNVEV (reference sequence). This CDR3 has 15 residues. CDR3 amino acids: CASSLSMSTYQPQHF. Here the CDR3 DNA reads TGTGCCAGCAGTTTATCGATGTCAACATATCAGCCCCAGCATTTT.